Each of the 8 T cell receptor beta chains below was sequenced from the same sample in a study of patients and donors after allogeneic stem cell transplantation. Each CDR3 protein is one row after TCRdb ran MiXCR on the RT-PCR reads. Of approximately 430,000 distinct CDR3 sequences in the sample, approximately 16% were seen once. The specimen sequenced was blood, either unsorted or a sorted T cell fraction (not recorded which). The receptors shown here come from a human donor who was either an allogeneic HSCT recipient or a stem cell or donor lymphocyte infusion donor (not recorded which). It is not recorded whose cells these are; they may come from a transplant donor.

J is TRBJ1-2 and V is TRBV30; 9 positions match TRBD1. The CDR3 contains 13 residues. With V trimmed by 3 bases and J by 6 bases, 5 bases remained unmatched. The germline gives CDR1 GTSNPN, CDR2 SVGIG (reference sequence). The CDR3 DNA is TGTGCCTGGAGGAGGACAGGGGCACATGGCTACACCTTC. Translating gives CAWRRTGAHGYTF.

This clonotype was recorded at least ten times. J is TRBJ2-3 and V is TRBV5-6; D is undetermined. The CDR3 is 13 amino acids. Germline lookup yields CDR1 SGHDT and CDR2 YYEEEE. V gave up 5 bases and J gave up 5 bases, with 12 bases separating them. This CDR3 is CASRERLEDTQYF. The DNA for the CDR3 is TGTGCCAGCAGGGAGAGGTTGGAAGATACGCAGTATTTT.

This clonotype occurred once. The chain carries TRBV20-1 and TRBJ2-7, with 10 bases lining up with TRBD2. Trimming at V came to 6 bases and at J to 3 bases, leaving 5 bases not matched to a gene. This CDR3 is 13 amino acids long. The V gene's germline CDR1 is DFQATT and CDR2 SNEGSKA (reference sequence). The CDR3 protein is CSAGTSVRYEQYF. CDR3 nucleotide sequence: TGCAGTGCCGGGACTAGCGTCCGCTACGAGCAGTACTTC.

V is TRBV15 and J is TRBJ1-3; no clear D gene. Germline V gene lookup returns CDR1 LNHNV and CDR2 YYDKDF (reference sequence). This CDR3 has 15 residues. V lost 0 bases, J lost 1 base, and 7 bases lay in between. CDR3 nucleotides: TGTGCCACCAGCAGAGATCCCTGGTCTGGAAACACCATATATTTT. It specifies CATSRDPWSGNTIYF.

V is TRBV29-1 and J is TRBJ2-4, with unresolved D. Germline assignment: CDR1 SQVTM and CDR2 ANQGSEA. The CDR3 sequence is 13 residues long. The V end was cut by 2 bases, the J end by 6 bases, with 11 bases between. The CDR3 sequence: CSVESKVGNIQYF. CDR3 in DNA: TGCAGCGTTGAATCCAAGGTGGGAAACATTCAGTACTTC.

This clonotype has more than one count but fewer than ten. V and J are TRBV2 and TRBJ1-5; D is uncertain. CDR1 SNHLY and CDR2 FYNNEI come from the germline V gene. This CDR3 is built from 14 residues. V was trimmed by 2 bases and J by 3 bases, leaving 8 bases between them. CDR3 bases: TGTGCCAGCAGTGAACGGCGGCCCAATCAGCCCCAGCATTTT. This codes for CASSERRPNQPQHF.

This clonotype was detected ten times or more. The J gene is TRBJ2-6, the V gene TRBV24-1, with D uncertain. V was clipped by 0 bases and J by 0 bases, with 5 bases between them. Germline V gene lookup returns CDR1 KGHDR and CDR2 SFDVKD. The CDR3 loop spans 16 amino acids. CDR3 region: CATSDLPVSGANVLTF. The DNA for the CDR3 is TGTGCCACCAGTGATTTGCCAGTCTCTGGGGCCAACGTCCTGACTTTC.

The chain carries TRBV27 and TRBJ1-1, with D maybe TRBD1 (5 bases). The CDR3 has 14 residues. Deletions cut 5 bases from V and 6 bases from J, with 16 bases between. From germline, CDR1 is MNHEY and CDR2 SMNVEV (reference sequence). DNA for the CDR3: TGTGCCAGCAGTGGGGGGTCAGCCTTCGCTGAAGCTTTCTTT. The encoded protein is CASSGGSAFAEAFF.